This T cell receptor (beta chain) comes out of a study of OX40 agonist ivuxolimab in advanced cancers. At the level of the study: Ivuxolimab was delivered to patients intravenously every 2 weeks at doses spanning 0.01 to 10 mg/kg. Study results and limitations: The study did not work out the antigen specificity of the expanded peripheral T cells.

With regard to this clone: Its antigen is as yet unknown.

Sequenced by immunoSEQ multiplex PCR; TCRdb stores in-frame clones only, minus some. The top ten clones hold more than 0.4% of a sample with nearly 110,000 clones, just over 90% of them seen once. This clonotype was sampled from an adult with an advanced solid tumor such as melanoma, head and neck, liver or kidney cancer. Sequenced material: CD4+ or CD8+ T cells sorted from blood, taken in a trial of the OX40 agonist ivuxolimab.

CDR3 sequence reads: CASSQDAGSEQYF. Here the CDR3 DNA reads TGCGCCAGCAGCCAAGATGCGGGATCCGAGCAGTACTTC. The chain couples TRBV4-3 to TRBJ2-7; tentatively, D is TRBD2 (6 bases). Germline-derived CDR1 and CDR2 are LGHNA and YSLEER. The CDR3 consists of 13 residues. Trimming took off 0 bases at V and 6 bases at J, with 9 bases between the two ends.